This TCR beta chain was found in a study of OX40 agonist ivuxolimab in advanced cancers. At the level of the study: The patients received agonistic anti-OX40 (CD134) antibody ivuxolimab. A male proportion of around 86% was recorded, with mean age approximately 57 years and range about 20 to 85.

The germline gives CDR1 KGHSH, CDR2 LQKENI. The germline V and J ends were trimmed by 3 bases and 2 bases, with 20 bases remaining between them. The CDR3 spans 17 residues. Data came from immunoSEQ multiplex PCR; TCRdb stores just in-frame clones and leaves some out. Of some 80,000 clones detected, about four fifths appear once; the ten largest clones hold 20% to 25%. This clonotype was obtained from an adult with an advanced solid tumor such as melanoma, head and neck, liver or kidney cancer. The specimen comprised CD4+ or CD8+ T cells sorted from blood, sampled in a trial of the OX40 agonist ivuxolimab. The chain is built from TRBV18 and TRBJ2-7, with a weak D call TRBD2 (5 bases). This chain's CDR3 is CASSPQGAGGWTYEQYF. The CDR3 nucleotides read TGTGCCAGCTCACCCCAAGGCGCAGGAGGCTGGACCTACGAGCAGTACTTC. Full variable domain (outside the CDR3, taken from reference TRBV18 and TRBJ2-7): NAGVMQNPRHLVRRRGQEARLRCSPMKGHSHVYWYRQLPEEGLKFMVYLQKENIIDESGMPKERFSAEFPKEGPSILRIQQVVRGDSAAYFCASSPQGAGGWTYEQYFGPGTRLTVT.